The clone carrying this T cell receptor beta chain was seen ten or more times. Its antigen is currently unknown. The time point: newly diagnosed GD, antithyroid drugs for less than 3 months. The authors made the TCR library using RNA they extracted from PBMCs. Deletions cut 7 bases from V and 4 bases from J, with 16 bases between. CDR1 SGHAT and CDR2 FQNNGV come from the germline V gene. This CDR3 region has 14 residues. Combining iRepertoire HTBI primers with Arm-PCR of CDR3 regions, the authors built TCR beta libraries. MiXCR, applied by TCRdb to the multiplex PCR reads, yields one record per CDR3 protein. The table has about 530,000 distinct CDR3 sequences, more than 15% seen once. The source of the sample is a study of regulatory T cells in long-lasting Graves disease. Study-wide background: Antithyroid drugs had been given to newly diagnosed Graves' patients for under 3 months. Study-wide results and limits: Persistent Graves' patients had lower TCR diversity than newly diagnosed ones.

These data were also reused for a study on T cells in Graves' hyperthyroidism and ophthalmopathy. Per that paper: A set of HTBI primers served as the primers for a first-round RT-PCR of the TCR CDR3. Most expanded thyroid clonotypes above 0.001 recurred in blood.

The source of this sequence is a woman aged 40 to 65 with Graves disease. This sequence joins TRBV11-2 and TRBJ1-1, with D perhaps TRBD1 (5 bases). The source was peripheral blood mononuclear cells (PBMCs), collected at new diagnosis, from a patient treated with antithyroid drugs. This chain's CDR3 is CASTLGPGSTEAFF. CDR3 coding DNA: TGTGCCAGCACATTAGGCCCAGGGAGCACTGAAGCTTTCTTT.